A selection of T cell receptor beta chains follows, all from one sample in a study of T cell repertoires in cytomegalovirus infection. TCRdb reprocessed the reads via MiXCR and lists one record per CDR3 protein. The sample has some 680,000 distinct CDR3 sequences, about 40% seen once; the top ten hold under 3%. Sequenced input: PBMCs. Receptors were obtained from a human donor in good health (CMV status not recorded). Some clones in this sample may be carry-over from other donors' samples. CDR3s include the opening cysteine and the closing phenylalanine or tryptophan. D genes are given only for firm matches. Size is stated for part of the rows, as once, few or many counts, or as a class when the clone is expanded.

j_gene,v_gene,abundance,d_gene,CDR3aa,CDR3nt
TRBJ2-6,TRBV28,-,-,CASRTGTSSSGANVLTF,TGTGCCAGCAGGACCGGGACAAGCAGCTCTGGGGCCAACGTCCTGACTTTC
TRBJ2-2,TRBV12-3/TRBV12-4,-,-,CASSDQGGGTSGELFF,TGTGCCAGCAGTGATCAGGGGGGCGGCACGAGCGGGGAGCTGTTTTTT
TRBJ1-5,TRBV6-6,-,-,CASSYSLPPTQPQHF,TGTGCCAGCAGTTACTCGCTTCCCCCCACCCAGCCCCAGCATTTT
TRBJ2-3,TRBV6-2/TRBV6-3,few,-,CASRVAERRADTQYF,TGTGCCAGCCGGGTGGCGGAGAGAAGGGCAGATACGCAGTATTTT
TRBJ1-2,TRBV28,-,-,CASSFGGENENGYTF,TGTGCCAGCAGTTTTGGGGGAGAGAATGAGAATGGCTACACCTTC
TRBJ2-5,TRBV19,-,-,CASSTPPGGRRETQYF,TGTGCCAGTAGTACCCCACCAGGGGGGCGCCGGGAGACCCAGTACTTC
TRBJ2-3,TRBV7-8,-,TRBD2,CASSLALAGVSDTQYF,TGTGCCAGCAGCTTAGCGTTAGCGGGAGTTTCAGATACGCAGTATTTT
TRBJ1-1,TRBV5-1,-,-,CASSQGTGYTEAFF,TGCGCCAGCAGCCAAGGAACGGGTTACACTGAAGCTTTCTTT
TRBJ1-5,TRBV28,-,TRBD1,CASSSYPPDRGDQPQHF,TGTGCCAGCAGTTCCTACCCCCCGGACAGGGGCGACCAGCCCCAGCATTTT
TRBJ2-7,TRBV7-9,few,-,CASSLGATLYYEQYF,TGTGCCAGCAGCTTAGGGGCTACACTATACTACGAGCAGTACTTC
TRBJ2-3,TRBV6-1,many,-,CASRGPLDTQYF,TGTGCCAGCAGGGGACCGTTAGATACGCAGTATTTT
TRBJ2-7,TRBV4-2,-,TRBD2,CASSQDPIPASGGYEQYF,TGTGCCAGCAGCCAAGATCCAATCCCAGCTAGCGGGGGCTACGAGCAGTACTTC
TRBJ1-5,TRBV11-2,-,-,CASSFQGTGQPQHF,TGTGCCAGCAGCTTCCAGGGTACGGGTCAGCCCCAGCATTTT
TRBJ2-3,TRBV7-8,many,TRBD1,CASSLGPQGAASTDTQYF,TGTGCCAGCAGCTTAGGACCACAGGGGGCAGCTAGCACAGATACGCAGTATTTT
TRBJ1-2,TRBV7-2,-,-,CASSLAQHGSYTF,TGTGCCAGCAGCTTAGCGCAACACGGTAGCTACACCTTC
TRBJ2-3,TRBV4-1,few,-,CASSQSRGRTDTQYF,TGCGCCAGCAGCCAGTCGCGGGGGCGAACAGATACGCAGTATTTT
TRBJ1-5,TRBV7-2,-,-,CASTQGSGLGQPQHF,TGTGCCAGCACCCAAGGCTCGGGTTTGGGTCAGCCCCAGCATTTT
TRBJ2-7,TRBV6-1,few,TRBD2,CASSEAGRGTYEQYF,TGTGCCAGCAGTGAAGCTGGGCGGGGGACCTACGAGCAGTACTTC
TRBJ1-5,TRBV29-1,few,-,CSVRDGGNQPQHF,TGCAGCGTCAGAGACGGAGGCAATCAGCCCCAGCATTTT
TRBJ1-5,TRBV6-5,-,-,CASRLQPHSNQPQHF,TGTGCCAGCAGACTACAGCCGCATAGCAATCAGCCCCAGCATTTT
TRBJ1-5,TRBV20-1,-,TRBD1,CSATPGQGRYQPQHF,TGCAGTGCCACGCCGGGACAGGGTAGATATCAGCCCCAGCATTTT
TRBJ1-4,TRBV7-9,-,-,CATRGRANEKLFF,TGTGCCACTAGGGGACGGGCAAATGAAAAACTGTTTTTT
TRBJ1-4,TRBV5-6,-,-,CASSWGPFATNEKLFF,TGTGCCAGCAGCTGGGGACCGTTTGCAACTAATGAAAAACTGTTTTTT
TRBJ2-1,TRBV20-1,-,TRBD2,CSARSISRAGGYEDEQFF,TGCAGTGCTAGGAGTATCTCTCGAGCGGGAGGATATGAGGATGAGCAGTTCTTC
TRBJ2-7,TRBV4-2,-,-,CASSQVGSATYEQYF,TGTGCCAGCAGCCAAGTCGGCTCCGCCACCTACGAGCAGTACTTC
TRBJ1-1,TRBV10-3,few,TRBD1,CAIRRDRVGYTEAFF,TGTGCCATCAGGAGGGACAGGGTGGGTTACACTGAAGCTTTCTTT
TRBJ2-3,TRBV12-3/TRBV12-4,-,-,CASIPGETTTDTQYF,TGTGCCAGCATCCCGGGGGAGACTACCACAGATACGCAGTATTTT
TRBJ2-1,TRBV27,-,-,CATISPASEQFF,TGTGCCACCATTTCTCCGGCAAGTGAGCAGTTCTTC
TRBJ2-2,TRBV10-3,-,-,CAAYRTSPGELFF,TGTGCCGCATACCGGACGAGCCCCGGGGAGCTGTTTTTT
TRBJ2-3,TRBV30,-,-,CAWTNPDRRDTQYF,TGTGCCTGGACCAACCCTGACAGGCGAGATACGCAGTATTTT
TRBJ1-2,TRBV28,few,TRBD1,CASSLGRTGAYGYTF,TGTGCCAGCAGTTTAGGCCGGACAGGGGCCTATGGCTACACCTTC
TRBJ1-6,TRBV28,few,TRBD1,CASRSPRDRPTSSYNSPLHF,TGTGCCAGCAGGAGCCCCCGGGACAGGCCCACGAGCTCCTATAATTCACCCCTCCACTTT
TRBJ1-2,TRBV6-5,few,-,CASRSQGYGYTF,TGTGCCAGCAGGTCCCAGGGGTATGGCTACACCTTC
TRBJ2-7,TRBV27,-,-,CASSLGVGAREQYF,TGTGCCAGCAGTTTAGGGGTGGGGGCGCGGGAGCAGTACTTC
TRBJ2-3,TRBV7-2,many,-,CASSLEVLPTDTQYF,TGTGCCAGCAGCTTAGAGGTTTTGCCCACAGATACGCAGTATTTT
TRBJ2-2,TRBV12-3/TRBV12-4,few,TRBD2,CASTPAPPSGVTGELFF,TGTGCCAGCACCCCAGCCCCCCCTAGCGGGGTCACCGGGGAGCTGTTTTTT
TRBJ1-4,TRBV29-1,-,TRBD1,CSVEDRQGLSNEKLFF,TGCAGCGTTGAAGACCGACAGGGCCTGTCTAATGAAAAACTGTTTTTT
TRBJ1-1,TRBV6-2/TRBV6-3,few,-,CASSYHGAGGAFF,TGTGCCAGCAGTTACCATGGTGCAGGTGGTGCTTTCTTT
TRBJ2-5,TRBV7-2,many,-,CASSPWVQETQYF,TGTGCCAGCAGCCCCTGGGTCCAAGAGACCCAGTACTTC
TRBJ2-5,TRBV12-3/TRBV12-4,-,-,CASSPGLENQYF,TGTGCCAGCAGCCCGGGACTGGAGAACCAGTACTTC
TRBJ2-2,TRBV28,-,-,CASSGADTGELFF,TGTGCCAGCAGTGGGGCGGACACCGGGGAGCTGTTTTTT
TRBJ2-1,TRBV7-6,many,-,CASSLFPPPSGNEQFF,TGTGCCAGCAGCTTATTCCCACCCCCCTCCGGTAATGAGCAGTTCTTC
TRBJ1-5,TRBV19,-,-,CASRSRANQPQHF,TGTGCCAGTAGGTCCAGGGCCAATCAGCCCCAGCATTTT
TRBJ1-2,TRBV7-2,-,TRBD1,CARRNWGGAGQGTGYTF,TGTGCCAGAAGGAACTGGGGGGGAGCGGGACAGGGAACCGGCTACACCTTC
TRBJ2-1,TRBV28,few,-,CASSLMKPSNEQFF,TGTGCCAGCAGTTTAATGAAGCCCTCCAATGAGCAGTTCTTC
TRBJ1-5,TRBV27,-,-,CSSSFSTSNHPQHF,TGTTCCAGCAGTTTTAGCACGTCTAATCATCCCCAGCATTTT
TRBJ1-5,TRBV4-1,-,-,CASSQAGTFNQPQHF,TGCGCCAGCAGCCAAGCCGGGACCTTCAATCAGCCCCAGCATTTT
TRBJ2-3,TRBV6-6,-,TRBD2,CASSYSGGGSSTDTQYF,TGTGCCAGCAGTTACTCGGGGGGGGGATCTAGCACAGATACGCAGTATTTT
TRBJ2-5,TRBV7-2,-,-,CASSFAPRETHYF,TGTGCCAGCAGCTTTGCCCCCAGGGAGACCCATTACTTC
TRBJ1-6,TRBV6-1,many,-,CASSLTSRGSYNSPLHF,TGTGCCAGCAGTTTAACCTCCAGGGGCTCCTATAATTCACCCCTCCACTTT
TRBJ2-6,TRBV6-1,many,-,CASSVFPESGANVLTF,TGTGCCAGCAGTGTCTTCCCGGAATCTGGGGCCAACGTCCTGACTTTC
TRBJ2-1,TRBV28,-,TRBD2,CASSPRTSGLNEQFF,TGTGCCAGCAGTCCCCGGACTAGCGGGCTCAATGAGCAGTTCTTC
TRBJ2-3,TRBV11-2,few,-,CASSLFSSEGQYF,TGTGCCAGCAGCTTATTCTCTTCAGAAGGGCAGTATTTT
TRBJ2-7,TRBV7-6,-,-,CASSLGQGNSYEQYF,TGTGCCAGCAGCTTAGGGCAGGGCAACTCCTACGAGCAGTACTTC
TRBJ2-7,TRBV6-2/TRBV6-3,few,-,CASSSTAPSSSYEQYF,TGTGCCAGCAGCTCCACAGCCCCTTCCAGCTCCTACGAGCAGTACTTC
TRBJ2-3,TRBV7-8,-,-,CVRSNRVRSSTDTQYF,TGTGTTAGGTCTAATCGAGTCAGGAGTAGCACAGATACGCAGTATTTT